The 16 T cell receptor beta chains given below trace back to one sample, sequenced in a study of memory CD8 T cells in hepatitis C reinfection. The data were produced by immunoSEQ multiplex PCR, yet TCRdb's version contains in-frame clones alone and is incomplete. The sample has roughly 6,000 clones, over 75% seen once. The time point was: pre-reinfection, 55 to 20 weeks before reinfection detection. TCR sequencing was done directly ex vivo on sorted cells, without expansion in vitro. Input material: naive CD8+ T cells sorted from blood. All receptors derive from a man over 45 with hepatitis C virus infection.

This chain uses TRBV7-8 with TRBJ1-1, with D unclear. Trimming stripped 3 bases from V and 1 base from J, with 12 bases between. Germline lookup yields CDR1 SGHVS and CDR2 FQNEAQ. The CDR3 has 15 amino acids. The CDR3 DNA sequence: TGTGCCAGCAGCTTGAGCCCGGCAGGGAACACTGAAGCTTTCTTT. Residues: CASSLSPAGNTEAFF.

This clone was detected a few times. This chain connects TRBV2 to TRBJ2-7; D remains ambiguous. The CDR3 runs to 14 residues. The germline V gene encodes CDR1 SNHLY and CDR2 FYNNEI. V was shortened by 10 bases and J by 0 bases, with 16 bases between the two germline ends. The CDR3: CATTRTESSYEQYF. The CDR3 DNA follows: TGTGCCACCACACGCACAGAAAGCTCCTACGAGCAGTACTTC.

The J gene is TRBJ1-1, the V gene TRBV30, with D unclear. CDR3 size: 13 residues. Germline loops: CDR1 GTSNPN, CDR2 SVGIG (reference sequence). Trimming took off 2 bases at V and 4 bases at J, with 11 bases between the two ends. The CDR3 DNA reads TGTGCCTGGAGTAGTTTCCCCGGCACTGAAGCTTTCTTT. Encoded protein: CAWSSFPGTEAFF.

V is TRBV6-1 and J is TRBJ2-7, with a possible D match to TRBD2 (5 bases). Trimming took off 5 bases at V and 2 bases at J, with 16 bases between the two ends. The germline V gene encodes CDR1 MNHNS and CDR2 SASEGT. CDR3 length equals 15 residues. The CDR3 nucleotides are TGTGCCAGCAGTTCCCCGTCCCTGGGAGCCTACGAGCAGTACTTC. The encoded protein is CASSSPSLGAYEQYF.

This clone was counted a single time. The DNA of the CDR3 is TGTGCCAGCAGCCAGTGGGAGCCCCAGTACTTC. Residues: CASSQWEPQYF. The rearrangement joins TRBV7-8 to TRBJ2-5; tentative D call: TRBD2 (5 bases). The V gene lost 5 bases and the J gene lost 9 bases, with 10 bases spanning the gap. This CDR3 region has 11 residues. Per germline, CDR1 SGHVS and CDR2 FQNEAQ.

The V call is TRBV5-4, the J call TRBJ1-6, with D uncertain. V was cut by 3 bases and J by 13 bases, with 11 bases left in between. The CDR3 is 12 residues long. CDR1 and CDR2 (germline): SGHNT, YYREEE (reference sequence). The CDR3 is CASSSPGRPLHF. CDR3 nucleotide sequence: TGTGCCAGCAGCTCCCCCGGGAGGCCCCTCCACTTT. Drawing the rest from reference TRBV5-4 and TRBJ1-6, the complete variable domain is ETGVTQSPTHLIKTRGQQVTLRCSSQSGHNTVSWYQQALGQGPQFIFQYYREEENGRGNFPPRFSGLQFPNYSSELNVNALELDDSALYLCASSSPGRPLHFGNGTRLTVT.

The chain is built from TRBV7-9 and TRBJ1-1; no firm D call. The CDR3 runs to 16 residues. Per the germline V gene, CDR1 is SEHNR and CDR2 is FQNEAQ (reference sequence). V shed 5 bases and J shed 0 bases, with 16 bases lying between them. The CDR3: CASSPLRGGLNTEAFF. The CDR3 DNA is TGTGCCAGCAGCCCCCTCCGGGGAGGGTTGAACACTGAAGCTTTCTTT.

This clone is labeled as medium-sized (0.01 to 0.1%). The V call is TRBV10-1, the J call TRBJ2-1; TRBD2 aligns across 7 bases. J lost 8 bases, V lost 3 bases, and 10 bases had no gene match. Germline V lookup: CDR1 WNHNN, CDR2 SYGVQD (reference sequence). The CDR3 totals 15 residues. CDR3 sequence (DNA): TGCGCCAGCAGTGATAAAACGGGAGGACTCGATGAGCAGTTCTTC. Protein: CASSDKTGGLDEQFF.

The genes are TRBV19 and TRBJ1-1, with D tentatively TRBD1 (5 bases). The V gene's germline CDR1 is LNHDA and CDR2 SQIVND (reference sequence). The V end was cut by 7 bases, the J end by 5 bases, with 11 bases between. This CDR3 spans 12 amino acids. CDR3 nucleotides: TGTGCCAGTACCCTGGGGGGGACTGAAGCTTTCTTT. The encoded protein is CASTLGGTEAFF.

This clone has only one observation. The V gene is TRBV19, the J gene TRBJ1-1; maybe TRBD1 (5 bases). This CDR3 region has 14 residues. Germline assignment: CDR1 LNHDA and CDR2 SQIVND (reference sequence). Trimming cost V 5 bases and J 5 bases, with 15 bases left between them. The CDR3 nucleotides are TGTGCCAGTAGTCCCGGGCCGGGGGGAACTGAAGCTTTCTTT. Translation: CASSPGPGGTEAFF. Combining the CDR3 with reference TRBV19 and TRBJ1-1 gives the whole variable domain DGGITQSPKYLFRKEGQNVTLSCEQNLNHDAMYWYRQDPGQGLRLIYYSQIVNDFQKGDIAEGYSVSREKKESFPLTVTSAQKNPTAFYLCASSPGPGGTEAFFGQGTRLTVV.

The gene calls are TRBV5-6 and TRBJ2-7; D is unclear. Germline values: CDR1 SGHDT, CDR2 YYEEEE. The V end lost 0 bases, the J end lost 0 bases, and 7 bases lay between the germline ends. The CDR3 totals 14 residues. DNA of the CDR3: TGTGCCAGCAGCTTGGACTTTCCCTCCTACGAGCAGTACTTC. As protein: CASSLDFPSYEQYF.

V gene TRBV6-1 combines with J gene TRBJ2-5; 7 positions agree with TRBD2. The length of the CDR3 is 16 residues. CDR1 is MNHNS and CDR2 is SASEGT in the germline V gene. The ends lost 1 base at V and 1 base at J; junction bases unmatched: 6. The chain's CDR3 is CASSEGEGSFQETQYF. The CDR3 bases are TGTGCCAGCAGTGAAGGGGAGGGGTCCTTCCAAGAGACCCAGTACTTC.

The gene calls are TRBV7-2 and TRBJ1-5; TRBD1 matches at 7 bases. Germline CDR1 is SGHTA and CDR2 is FQGNSA. V shed 1 base, J shed 7 bases, and the junction held 7 bases outside the gene matches. The CDR3 has 15 amino acids. The CDR3 sequence: CASSLVWQGGQPQHF. The CDR3 DNA sequence: TGTGCCAGCAGCTTAGTGTGGCAGGGGGGACAGCCCCAGCATTTT.

The chain links TRBV5-4 to TRBJ2-1; perhaps TRBD2 as D (6 bases). The CDR3 runs 12 residues. Germline lookup yields CDR1 SGHNT and CDR2 YYREEE (reference sequence). Trimming stripped 3 bases from V and 13 bases from J, with 14 bases between. CDR3 amino acids: CASSYETSPQFF. CDR3 nucleotides: TGTGCCAGCAGCTACGAAACTAGCCCCCAGTTCTTC.

V and J are TRBV4-1 and TRBJ1-2; D is uncertain. CDR3 length equals 13 residues. The V end was cut by 3 bases, the J end by 5 bases, with 10 bases between. Germline V gene sequence: CDR1 MGHRA, CDR2 YSYEKL. The CDR3 spells CASSQATDYGYTF. The DNA for the CDR3 is TGCGCCAGCAGCCAGGCGACTGATTATGGCTACACCTTC.

The rearrangement uses TRBV11-2 and TRBJ2-7, with 7 bases matching TRBD2. Germline CDR1 is SGHAT and CDR2 is FQNNGV. V was clipped by 2 bases and J by 6 bases; unmatched bases: 7. The CDR3 covers 14 residues. In DNA form, the CDR3 reads TGTGCCAGCAGCTTATCAGGAACGGGGGGCGAGCAGTACTTC. Residues: CASSLSGTGGEQYF.